Listed here is a single T cell receptor (beta chain). Each CDR3 protein gets one entry after TCRdb re-called the 5' RACE reads with MiXCR. The table has a few hundred thousand distinct CDR3 sequences, more than 20% seen once. Trimming took off 7 bases at V and 5 bases at J, with 10 bases between the two ends. The germline V gene encodes CDR1 SNHLY and CDR2 FYNNEI. The CDR3 loop spans 12 amino acids. The data originate from a study of identical twins. In addition, the sample was reused for a study of T cells expressing NK-cell markers.

The V and J genes are TRBV2 and TRBJ2-3, with unresolved D. Material: CD4+ T cells sorted from blood. The clonotype was recovered from a woman aged 18-29 years in good health. CDR3 nucleotide sequence: TGTGCCAGCAACGAACGTGGAGATACGCAGTATTTT. Protein: CASNERGDTQYF. The whole variable domain, remainder taken from reference TRBV2 and TRBJ2-3, is EPEVTQTPSHQVTQMGQEVILRCVPISNHLYFYWYRQILGQKVEFLVSFYNNEISEKSEIFDDQFSVERPDGSNFTLKIRSTKLEDSAMYFCASNERGDTQYFGPGTRLTVL.